What follows are 30 T cell receptor beta chains derived from one specimen sequenced in a study of beta chain features in type 1 diabetes (dated by TCRdb to the late 2010s). The research as a whole found: In all four CD4+ subsets, TCRB CDR3 length was moderately but significantly shorter in type 1 diabetes patients.

The library was made by the immunoSEQ multiplex PCR assay. All of the isolated RNA was reverse transcribed with the High Capacity cDNA Reverse Transcription Kit, so expressed TCRB transcripts were sequenced. TCRdb obtained this table from immuneACCESS and retained in-frame rearrangements with V and J assigned. These tables miss some clones; where compared with another copy, unresolved V genes account for less than half of the shortfall, and the remainder is unexplained. The sample yields 250,000 to 300,000 clones; around 15% were counted once. The ten largest clones represent under 0.02% of the sample. These receptors' targets are unknown. The source material was naive CD4+ T cells from blood. Per the publication, the cell subset or site label means: true naive CD4+ T cells. Source of these receptors: a young man with type 1 diabetes.

The chain couples TRBV6-1 to TRBJ1-2; D ambiguous. The CDR3 contains 10 residues. V was pared by 3 bases and J by 9 bases, with 5 bases between. In germline, CDR1 is MNHNS, CDR2 SASEGT. The CDR3 spells CASSDVSYTF. CDR3 coding DNA: TGTGCCAGCAGTGACGTAAGCTACACCTTC.

V gene TRBV7-2 combines with J gene TRBJ1-2, with TRBD1 matching 10 bases. This CDR3 is 14 amino acids long. Germline V gene data show CDR1 as SGHTA and CDR2 as FQGNSA. The V segment lost 5 bases and the J segment 5 bases; nucleotides outside the gene matches: 5. The CDR3 spells CASSEDRGGYGYTF. The CDR3 nucleotides are TGTGCCAGCAGCGAGGACAGGGGGGGTTATGGCTACACCTTC.

This clone was detected a few times. V is TRBV28 and J is TRBJ2-7; a weak D match, TRBD1 (7 bases). The length of the CDR3 is 12 residues. Germline CDR1 and CDR2: MDHEN and SYDVKM. Trimming left V 6 bases short and J 10 bases short, with 16 bases between. This CDR3 is CASSRRGRDQYF. The CDR3, as DNA: TGTGCCAGCAGCCGAAGGGGGCGGGATCAGTACTTC.

V gene TRBV4-2 combines with J gene TRBJ2-2, with 10 positions matching TRBD2. The V and J ends lost 4 bases and 2 bases, in that order; junction bases with no gene match: 10. Germline V gives CDR1 LGHNA, CDR2 YNFKEQ. This CDR3 has 18 amino acids. The DNA for the CDR3 is TGTGCCAGCAGCCCACGGACTAGCGGACTTACTAACACCGGGGAGCTGTTTTTT. Amino acids: CASSPRTSGLTNTGELFF.

The J gene is TRBJ1-2, the V gene TRBV5-4; possible D gene TRBD1, 5 bases. Germline CDR1 and CDR2: SGHNT and YYREEE (reference sequence). This CDR3 is 14 amino acids long. V was trimmed by 4 bases and J by 0 bases, leaving 10 bases between them. CDR3: CASSMGQANYGYTF. The CDR3 coding sequence is TGTGCCAGCAGCATGGGGCAGGCTAACTATGGCTACACCTTC.

This clone was counted between two and nine times. The chain links TRBV9 to TRBJ2-1; 11 nucleotides line up with TRBD2. The CDR3 has 15 residues. Germline V gives CDR1 SGDLS, CDR2 YYNGEE. The ends lost 5 bases at V and 5 bases at J; junction bases unmatched: 6. CDR3: CASRGSGRENNEQFF. The DNA of the CDR3 is TGTGCCAGCAGGGGTAGCGGGAGGGAGAACAATGAGCAGTTCTTC.

The chain carries TRBV29-1 and TRBJ2-1; D unresolved. The CDR3 runs to 12 residues. The germline V gene encodes CDR1 SQVTM and CDR2 ANQGSEA. V lost 5 bases to trimming and J lost 5 bases, with 10 bases between them. The chain's CDR3 is CSVKTENNEQFF. The CDR3 DNA follows: TGCAGCGTTAAAACAGAGAACAATGAGCAGTTCTTC.

For this clone: The sample contains more than one DNA sequence encoding this CDR3. J is TRBJ2-1 and V is TRBV5-1; possibly TRBD2 for D (5 bases). This CDR3 contains 14 residues. The V gene lost 4 bases and the J gene lost 1 base, with 9 bases spanning the gap. The germline gives CDR1 SGHRS, CDR2 YFSETQ. The CDR3 loop reads CASSGGSSYNEQFF. In DNA form, the CDR3 reads TGCGCCAGCAGCGGTGGGAGTTCCTACAATGAGCAGTTCTTC. The variable domain in full, completed from reference TRBV5-1 and TRBJ2-1, reads KAGVTQTPRYLIKTRGQQVTLSCSPISGHRSVSWYQQTPGQGLQFLFEYFSETQRNKGNFPGRFSGRQFSNSRSEMNVSTLELGDSALYLCASSGGSSYNEQFFGPGTRLTVL.

The V gene is TRBV7-2, the J gene TRBJ2-3; no firm D call. Germline V gene lookup returns CDR1 SGHTA and CDR2 FQGNSA. V was clipped by 3 bases and J by 3 bases, with 13 bases between them. CDR3 length: 15 residues. CDR3 DNA sequence: TGTGCCAGCAGCTTCATCGGAGATGGAACAGATACGCAGTATTTT. It encodes CASSFIGDGTDTQYF.

This chain uses TRBV27 with TRBJ1-5; 7 bases map to TRBD1. Germline V gene sequence: CDR1 MNHEY, CDR2 SMNVEV (reference sequence). The CDR3 extends over 14 amino acids. J gave up 3 bases and V 6 bases, and 5 bases lay outside the gene matches. The CDR3 bases are TGTGCCAGCAGAGCAGGGGGATTCAATCAGCCCCAGCATTTT. It is translated as CASRAGGFNQPQHF.

This chain connects TRBV15 to TRBJ2-2, with 7 bases lining up with TRBD1. CDR1 is LNHNV and CDR2 is YYDKDF in the germline V gene (reference sequence). The CDR3 is made up of 15 amino acids. The J segment lost 2 bases and the V segment lost 3 bases, leaving 3 bases of the junction unmatched. CDR3 nucleotides: TGTGCCACCAGCAGGGACAGGATCAACACCGGGGAGCTGTTTTTT. Its protein product is CATSRDRINTGELFF.

V usage is TRBV23-1 and J usage is TRBJ2-2, with a possible D match to TRBD1 (5 bases). Being an ORF, TRBV23-1 has a function that is uncertain. This CDR3 is built from 19 residues. Trimming removed 0 bases from V and 0 bases from J, with 17 bases in between. The CDR3 region has the DNA TGCGCCAGCAGTCAATCGAAGACAGCCCCTGGCTCGAACACCGGGGAGCTGTTTTTT. Translation: CASSQSKTAPGSNTGELFF.

With respect to this clone: Different DNA sequences within this sample yield the same CDR3. The chain carries TRBV7-2 and TRBJ2-3, with D perhaps matching TRBD2 (5 bases). This CDR3 region has 15 residues. The V end lost 0 bases, the J end lost 2 bases, and 9 bases lay between the germline ends. Germline V gives CDR1 SGHTA, CDR2 FQGNSA. CDR3 nucleotides: TGTGCCAGCAGCTTAGCAGGACTTAACACAGATACGCAGTATTTT. It encodes CASSLAGLNTDTQYF.

The chain has TRBV7-2 and TRBJ2-3; TRBD2 aligns across 12 bases. Unmatched junction bases numbered 8, after V lost 4 bases and J lost 3 bases. The germline gives CDR1 SGHTA, CDR2 FQGNSA. This CDR3 comprises 17 residues. In DNA form, the CDR3 reads TGTGCCAGCAGCTCCCGACTAGCGGGAGTGGGTACAGATACGCAGTATTTT. Protein: CASSSRLAGVGTDTQYF.

This chain connects TRBV15 to TRBJ1-5; D may be TRBD1 (6 bases). CDR3 length: 14 amino acids. In germline, CDR1 is LNHNV, CDR2 YYDKDF (reference sequence). Trimming cost V 5 bases and J 7 bases, with 15 bases left between them. Here the CDR3 DNA reads TGTGCCACCAGCGTGGACAGCTCACTACAGCCCCAGCATTTT. Protein sequence: CATSVDSSLQPQHF.

This rearrangement joins TRBV6-5 to TRBJ1-5; D is uncertain. The CDR3 is 15 residues long. Germline CDR1 and CDR2: MNHEY and SVGAGI. With 6 bases removed from V and 2 bases from J, the gap between germline ends came to 14 bases. The CDR3 nucleotides read TGTGCCAGCAGCTCACCTTCGCGGGGCAATCAGCCCCAGCATTTT. It specifies CASSSPSRGNQPQHF.

This clone was seen more than once but under ten times. This rearrangement joins TRBV5-4 to TRBJ2-3; a possible D gene is TRBD1 (5 bases). Trimming removed 4 bases at V and 6 bases at J, with 18 bases between. Germline CDR1 is SGHNT and CDR2 is YYREEE (reference sequence). The CDR3 sequence is 15 residues long. The CDR3 coding sequence is TGTGCCAGCAGCGCAAGGGGCCGCCTGGGGGATACGCAGTATTTT. This encodes CASSARGRLGDTQYF.

This clone was seen a few times. CDR3 sequence (DNA): TGTGCCAGTAGGGGTGGCAGGGACTACGAGCAGTACTTC. This codes for CASRGGRDYEQYF. The V call is TRBV19, the J call TRBJ2-7; maybe TRBD1 (5 bases). The germline gives CDR1 LNHDA, CDR2 SQIVND (reference sequence). CDR3 length: 13 residues. Trimming took 6 bases from V and 3 from J, leaving 12 bases between them.

This sequence joins TRBV30 and TRBJ2-2; TRBD2 matches 9 bases. Losses at the gene ends were 0 bases for V and 7 bases for J; bases not matched to a gene: 9. CDR1 is GTSNPN and CDR2 is SVGIG in the germline V gene (reference sequence). The CDR3 runs to 16 residues. The chain's CDR3 is CAWSVGGRAVGGELFF. CDR3 DNA sequence: TGTGCCTGGAGTGTCGGCGGGAGGGCCGTAGGCGGGGAGCTGTTTTTT.

J is TRBJ2-4 and V is TRBV7-9; 8 bases map to TRBD2. Germline CDR1 reads SEHNR; CDR2 reads FQNEAQ (reference sequence). This CDR3 has 13 residues. V dropped 1 base and J dropped 11; count of bases not matched to a gene: 4. The CDR3 sequence is CASSLGLRGVQYF. The CDR3 DNA reads TGTGCCAGCAGCTTAGGCTTGCGGGGGGTTCAGTACTTC.

The chain links TRBV25-1 to TRBJ2-1, with TRBD2 matching 11 bases. Per the germline V gene, CDR1 is MGHDK and CDR2 is SYGVNS. The CDR3 has 14 residues. V shed 8 bases, J shed 2 bases, and the junction held 2 bases outside the gene matches. CDR3 in amino acids: CASQGLAAYNEQFF. As DNA, the CDR3 is TGTGCCAGCCAGGGACTAGCGGCCTACAATGAGCAGTTCTTC.

This chain connects TRBV6-5 to TRBJ2-7; the D gene is possibly TRBD2 (6 bases). This CDR3 has 13 amino acids. V dropped 5 bases and J dropped 4 bases, with 12 bases sitting between them. The germline CDR1 and CDR2 sequences are MNHEY and SVGAGI. CDR3 nucleotide sequence: TGTGCCAGCAGTAGGGGACTGGGGTACGAGCAGTACTTC. Encoded protein: CASSRGLGYEQYF.

The rearrangement links TRBV5-1 to TRBJ2-1; 9 bases align to TRBD2. With 5 bases clipped from V and 7 bases from J, the junction kept 4 bases outside the gene matches. CDR3 size: 13 residues. Germline CDR1 SGHRS, CDR2 YFSETQ. CDR3 sequence reads: CASSPLAGNEQFF. The CDR3 DNA is TGCGCCAGCAGTCCCCTAGCGGGAAATGAGCAGTTCTTC.

In this sample, this clone turned up once. This sequence joins TRBV28 and TRBJ2-1; 10 nucleotides match TRBD2. The CDR3 loop spans 17 amino acids. With V trimmed by 4 bases and J by 1 base, 7 bases remained unmatched. Germline CDR1 reads MDHEN; CDR2 reads SYDVKM. CDR3 in DNA: TGTGCCAGCAGTTCCCCCAGTAGCGGGAGGTCCTACAATGAGCAGTTCTTC. Residues: CASSSPSSGRSYNEQFF.

This clone has a handful of counts. V and J are TRBV9 and TRBJ1-1, with a possible D match to TRBD1 (5 bases). CDR1 and CDR2 (germline): SGDLS, YYNGEE. Trimming shortened V by 4 bases and J by 1 base, and 14 bases separated the two germline ends. The CDR3 has 15 residues. The CDR3, as DNA: TGTGCCAGCAGCCCCCGGGGGACCGGGAACACTGAAGCTTTCTTT. It yields the protein CASSPRGTGNTEAFF.

In its sample, this clone was seen a few times. The V call is TRBV4-3, the J call TRBJ2-2; 12 nucleotides match TRBD2. Germline assignment: CDR1 LGHNA and CDR2 YSLEER. The CDR3 totals 17 residues. J was trimmed by 4 bases and V by 1 base; bases with no gene match: 4. DNA for the CDR3: TGCGCCAGCAGCCAAGCGACTAGCGGGAGTGCCACCGGGGAGCTGTTTTTT. Translating it yields CASSQATSGSATGELFF.

This sequence joins TRBV19 and TRBJ1-1; no reliable D call. Trimming stripped 3 bases from V and 1 base from J, with 6 bases between. There are 13 residues in the CDR3. The germline gives CDR1 LNHDA, CDR2 SQIVND (reference sequence). This CDR3 is CASSINGNTEAFF. In DNA, the CDR3 is TGTGCCAGTAGTATCAACGGGAACACTGAAGCTTTCTTT. The full variable domain, in which reference TRBV19 and TRBJ1-1 provide the parts outside the CDR3, is DGGITQSPKYLFRKEGQNVTLSCEQNLNHDAMYWYRQDPGQGLRLIYYSQIVNDFQKGDIAEGYSVSREKKESFPLTVTSAQKNPTAFYLCASSINGNTEAFFGQGTRLTVV.

This clone has a handful of counts. The chain carries TRBV7-3 and TRBJ2-7; tentatively, D is TRBD2 (6 bases). The ends were cut back, 5 bases at V and 2 bases at J, with 13 bases in the middle. In germline, CDR1 is SGHTA, CDR2 FQGTGA. This CDR3 has 14 residues. The chain's CDR3 is CASSPGGGTYEQYF. CDR3 nucleotide sequence: TGTGCCAGCAGCCCCGGCGGCGGGACCTACGAGCAGTACTTC.

This clone was picked up a small number of times. Other DNA sequences in this specimen translate into the identical CDR3. The genes are TRBV2 and TRBJ1-5, with D perhaps TRBD1 (6 bases). V gave up 4 bases and J gave up 2 bases, with 6 bases separating them. There are 13 residues in the CDR3. Germline CDR1 reads SNHLY; CDR2 reads FYNNEI. CDR3 protein: CASSGTGNQPQHF. CDR3 sequence (DNA): TGTGCCAGCAGTGGGACAGGCAATCAGCCCCAGCATTTT.

The rearrangement links TRBV9 to TRBJ2-5, with D maybe TRBD1 (7 bases). V lost 3 bases, J lost 5 bases, and 11 bases lay in between. The CDR3 is 13 residues long. Germline CDR1 SGDLS, CDR2 YYNGEE. The CDR3 protein is CASSEGGQETQYF. DNA for the CDR3: TGTGCCAGCAGCGAGGGGGGACAGGAGACCCAGTACTTC.